The rows below give T cell receptor beta chains drawn from one sample of a study of metastatic and nonmetastatic thyroid tumors. With MiXCR, TCRdb reprocessed the PCR reads. The data contain 6,000 to 7,000 clones, 33% of them singletons. Sequencing input: adjacent normal tissue. The receptors stem from a male donor with papillary thyroid cancer or a benign thyroid nodule (not recorded which). Some clones in this sample may be carry-over from other donors' samples. CDR3s leave out the opening cysteine and the closing phenylalanine or tryptophan.

J: TRBJ2-3
V: TRBV18
CDR3: ASSPPRGNTDTQY

J: TRBJ2-3
V: TRBV6-1
CDR3: ASSDGPQALDTQY

J: TRBJ2-7
V: TRBV30
CDR3: AWSVRRDRSSYEQY

J: TRBJ2-7
V: TRBV27
CDR3: ASSPADYSYEQY

J: TRBJ2-5
V: TRBV7-2
CDR3: ASSARDRGLQETQY

J: TRBJ2-7
V: TRBV20-1
CDR3: SARGGTGHTNEQY

J: TRBJ2-5
V: TRBV7-9
CDR3: ASRVLQGAQY

J: TRBJ2-7
V: TRBV7-3
CDR3: ASSLTGGGTGVSEQY

J: TRBJ1-2
V: TRBV20-1
CDR3: SAGDTRYYGYT

J: TRBJ1-5
V: TRBV6-2/TRBV6-3
CDR3: ASSPLGNQPQH

J: TRBJ2-7
V: TRBV20-1
CDR3: SASPGGRISYEQY

J: TRBJ1-4
V: TRBV6-1
CDR3: ASRPGTGRRKTV

J: TRBJ2-1
V: TRBV5-1
CDR3: ASSLYTDRGNEQF

J: TRBJ2-7
V: TRBV7-6
CDR3: ASSSGQGTYEQY

J: TRBJ2-5
V: TRBV5-1
CDR3: ASSLGTSGGETQY

J: TRBJ2-2
V: TRBV20-1
CDR3: SATPGTGGTGELF

J: TRBJ1-1
V: TRBV6-1
CDR3: ASSEGGDTEAF

J: TRBJ1-2
V: TRBV28
CDR3: ASSQDGVNYGYT

J: TRBJ2-7
V: TRBV20-1
CDR3: SARLAGASYEQY

J: TRBJ1-1
V: TRBV28
CDR3: ASSLSGSGAGAF

J: TRBJ2-2
V: TRBV7-8
CDR3: ASSWKVAGGHTGELF

J: TRBJ2-1
V: TRBV5-1
CDR3: ASSPISGSISYNEQF

J: TRBJ2-7
V: TRBV12-3/TRBV12-4
CDR3: ASSPSQGREQY

J: TRBJ1-3
V: TRBV6-1
CDR3: ASTFLGSQAGNTIY

J: TRBJ2-3
V: TRBV28
CDR3: ASSPYARGRGPDTQY

J: TRBJ2-1
V: TRBV9
CDR3: ASSVACGVAGGEQF

J: TRBJ2-3
V: TRBV12-3/TRBV12-4
CDR3: ASRSGGGADTQY

J: TRBJ2-1
V: TRBV2
CDR3: VSLPRSHDNEQF

J: TRBJ2-3
V: TRBV30
CDR3: AWSVTGGQDTQY

J: TRBJ2-1
V: TRBV20-1
CDR3: SALGTSGIYNEQF

J: TRBJ1-1
V: TRBV28
CDR3: ASRTGGVAEAF

J: TRBJ1-6
V: TRBV27
CDR3: ASRMGQNNSPLH

J: TRBJ2-7
V: TRBV4-1
CDR3: ASSQMDGSYEQY

J: TRBJ2-7
V: TRBV20-1
CDR3: SARDPAGSYEQY

J: TRBJ1-1
V: TRBV28
CDR3: ASSLPQGGEAF

J: TRBJ2-7
V: TRBV5-1
CDR3: ASSLTGAYYEQY

J: TRBJ1-5
V: TRBV20-1
CDR3: SARPGPSSQPQH

J: TRBJ2-1
V: TRBV20-1
CDR3: SARDDFGASLYNEQF

J: TRBJ2-2
V: TRBV2
CDR3: ASSLGQLMSEELF

J: TRBJ2-1
V: TRBV29-1
CDR3: SVRAGGNEQF

J: TRBJ2-1
V: TRBV30
CDR3: AWSGLVSNEQF

J: TRBJ1-2
V: TRBV28
CDR3: ASSGQGPALGYT

J: TRBJ2-7
V: TRBV4-1
CDR3: ASSFAPGVGEQY

J: TRBJ2-7
V: TRBV7-6
CDR3: ASSSGTGGGSYEQY

J: TRBJ1-3
V: TRBV7-8
CDR3: ASIPGSSGNTIY

J: TRBJ2-1
V: TRBV2
CDR3: ASSQVDEQF

J: TRBJ2-1
V: TRBV12-3/TRBV12-4
CDR3: ASSSPSNEQF

J: TRBJ2-7
V: TRBV20-1
CDR3: SATPSGNYEQY

J: TRBJ2-5
V: TRBV6-2/TRBV6-3
CDR3: ASSYVRTSGSSQETQY

J: TRBJ2-1
V: TRBV29-1
CDR3: SVDGAEGPGQGAGGQF

J: TRBJ1-2
V: TRBV19
CDR3: ASSIVGLGQATGGYT

J: TRBJ2-7
V: TRBV19
CDR3: ASKDRDEQY

J: TRBJ1-1
V: TRBV6-1
CDR3: ASSLGTGGRNTEAF

J: TRBJ2-5
V: TRBV2
CDR3: ASSDDRGRGETQY

J: TRBJ2-5
V: TRBV28
CDR3: ASSTGGGQETQY